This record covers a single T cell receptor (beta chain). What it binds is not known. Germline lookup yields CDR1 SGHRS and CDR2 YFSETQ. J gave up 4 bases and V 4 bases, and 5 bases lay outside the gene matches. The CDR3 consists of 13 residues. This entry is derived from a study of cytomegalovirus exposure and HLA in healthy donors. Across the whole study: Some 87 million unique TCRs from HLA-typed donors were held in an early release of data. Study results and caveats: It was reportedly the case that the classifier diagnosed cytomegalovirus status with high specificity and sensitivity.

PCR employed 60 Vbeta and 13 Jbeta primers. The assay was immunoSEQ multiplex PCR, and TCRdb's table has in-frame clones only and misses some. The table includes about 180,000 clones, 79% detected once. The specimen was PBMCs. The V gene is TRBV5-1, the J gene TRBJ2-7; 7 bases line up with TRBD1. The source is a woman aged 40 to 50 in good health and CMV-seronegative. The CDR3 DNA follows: TGCGCCAGCAGCAGGGACAGCCAGTACGAGCAGTACTTC. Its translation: CASSRDSQYEQYF.